This passage covers 14 T cell receptor beta chains from one sample sequenced in a study of a mutant IDH1 vaccine in newly diagnosed glioma. Clones were read by immunoSEQ multiplex PCR, and TCRdb kept only the in-frame ones, dropping some. This sample carries about 40,000 clones, 65% to 80% of them seen once, and the ten largest clones take approximately 5.8%. The sample's time point: week 23, last vaccination. Vaccinated patients received 300 ug of mutant IDH1 20-mer peptide per dose, with topical imiquimod. No cognate antigen is known for these TCRs. The source material was PBMCs, sampled from a glioma patient whose treatment included an IDH1 peptide vaccine. The receptors here all came from a man aged 45-65 years with glioma.

This clone was recorded once. The genes are TRBV19 and TRBJ2-3; a possible D gene is TRBD2 (7 bases). The V and J ends lost 4 bases and 4 bases respectively, with 27 bases between them. Per the germline V gene, CDR1 is LNHDA and CDR2 is SQIVND (reference sequence). The CDR3 spans 19 residues. This chain's CDR3 is CASSKVGAGARAGADTQYF. In DNA, the CDR3 is TGTGCCAGTAGTAAGGTTGGGGCGGGGGCCCGAGCAGGCGCAGATACGCAGTATTTT.

The rearrangement uses TRBV6-5 and TRBJ1-1; possible D gene TRBD1, 5 bases. This CDR3 comprises 15 residues. V lost 5 bases and J 6 bases, leaving 19 bases between the germline ends. Germline-derived CDR1 and CDR2 are MNHEY and SVGAGI. The CDR3 DNA sequence: TGTGCCAGCAGTCCACTAGGAGGCAGGGACGCTGAAGCTTTCTTT. Protein: CASSPLGGRDAEAFF.

DNA of the CDR3: TGTGCCAGCAGTGAATATGAGCAGTTCTTC. It translates to CASSEYEQFF. The chain carries TRBV2 and TRBJ2-1; D remains unclear. This CDR3 comprises 10 residues. V lost 2 bases and J 8 bases, leaving 1 base between the germline ends. The germline gives CDR1 SNHLY, CDR2 FYNNEI.

The chain joins TRBV5-4 to TRBJ2-7; no reliable D call. Germline CDR1 is SGHNT and CDR2 is YYREEE (reference sequence). Trimming cost V 4 bases and J 0 bases, with 20 bases left between them. The CDR3 runs 17 residues. CDR3 region: CASSPGGGSSISYEQYF. The CDR3 DNA reads TGTGCCAGCAGCCCCGGTGGTGGTTCCTCTATCTCCTACGAGCAGTACTTC.

The V and J genes are TRBV6-4 and TRBJ2-5; 7 positions match TRBD1. Trimming removed 8 bases from V and 2 bases from J; junction bases left unmatched: 5. Germline lookup yields CDR1 MRHNA and CDR2 SNTAGT. This CDR3 is built from 13 residues. CDR3 nucleotide sequence: TGTGCCAGCTTCGGCAGGGGGCAAGAGACCCAGTACTTC. It specifies CASFGRGQETQYF.

V is TRBV11-2 and J is TRBJ1-1; D is uncertain. Looked up from germline, CDR1 is SGHAT and CDR2 is FQNNGV. This CDR3 spans 14 amino acids. V was cut by 4 bases and J by 3 bases, with 12 bases left in between. The CDR3, as DNA: TGTGCCAGCAGCTACCGAAGGAGGGACACTGAAGCTTTCTTT. Its protein product is CASSYRRRDTEAFF.

Comments on this clone: The junction shows a germline mismatch at one end, possibly a read error. The chain has TRBV7-7 and TRBJ2-2; D gene unclear. The CDR3 spans 15 residues. Germline CDR1 SSHAT, CDR2 FNYEAQ (reference sequence). CDR3 nucleotide sequence: TGTGCTAGCAGCCCTGGTCCTTCCAAGACCGGGGAGCTGTTTTTT. Amino acids: CASSPGPSKTGELFF.

The sample holds one count of this clone. In DNA form, the CDR3 reads TGTGCCAGCAGTTACTCGGGGGTGAGGGATCAGCCCCAGCATTTT. Translation: CASSYSGVRDQPQHF. This chain uses TRBV6-6 with TRBJ1-5; weak D call: TRBD1 (5 bases). Per germline, CDR1 MNHNY and CDR2 SVGAGI (reference sequence). The CDR3 covers 15 residues. V dropped 0 bases and J dropped 5 bases, with 11 bases sitting between them.

The chain has TRBV7-8 and TRBJ1-1; 7 bases agree with TRBD1. The germline V gene has CDR1 SGHVS and CDR2 FQNEAQ. Trimming took 6 bases from V and 1 from J; bases not matched to a gene: 5. The CDR3 is 14 amino acids. CDR3 in DNA: TGTGCCAGCAGATACAGGGGCTCGAACACTGAAGCTTTCTTT. Translation gives CASRYRGSNTEAFF.

This clone qualifies as medium-sized (0.01 to 0.1%). The same CDR3 can be traced to other DNA sequences in this sample. As DNA, the CDR3 is TGTGCCAGCAGCGACAGGTACGAGCAGTACTTC. Protein product: CASSDRYEQYF. The chain employs TRBV7-2 and TRBJ2-7; D is possibly TRBD1 (6 bases). Trimming took 5 bases from V and 4 from J, leaving 6 bases between them. Germline CDR1 SGHTA, CDR2 FQGNSA. The CDR3 has 11 residues.

The chain recombines TRBV4-3 with TRBJ2-1, with D uncertain. Trimming took 1 base from V and 1 from J, leaving 14 bases between them. The CDR3 consists of 17 residues. CDR1 and CDR2 from the germline V gene are LGHNA and YSLEER. The chain's CDR3 is CASSQAAVGISYNEQFF. The CDR3, as DNA: TGCGCCAGCAGCCAAGCAGCTGTGGGGATTTCCTACAATGAGCAGTTCTTC.

This chain uses TRBV11-2 with TRBJ2-7, with D possibly TRBD2 on 6 matching bases. There are 13 residues in the CDR3. CDR1 is SGHAT and CDR2 is FQNNGV in the germline V gene. The V end was cut by 1 base, the J end by 11 bases, with 15 bases between. This CDR3 reads CASSLANGGREYF. The CDR3 DNA follows: TGTGCCAGCAGCTTAGCAAACGGGGGTCGTGAGTACTTC.

The CDR3 bases are TGTGCCACCAGCAGAGAAGGGTACGAGCAGTACTTC. The encoded protein is CATSREGYEQYF. This chain links TRBV15 with TRBJ2-7; D is ambiguous. V lost 0 bases and J lost 4, with 4 bases in between. CDR1 is LNHNV, CDR2 YYDKDF, per germline (reference sequence). The CDR3 covers 12 residues.

This clone appeared a single time. J is TRBJ2-7 and V is TRBV7-9; TRBD2 is a possible D gene (6 bases). The CDR3 covers 15 residues. Germline CDR1 SEHNR, CDR2 FQNEAQ (reference sequence). The V gene lost 4 bases and the J gene lost 4 bases, with 17 bases spanning the gap. In DNA, the CDR3 is TGTGCCAGCAGCTACGGCAGGAGGGGTCCTTACGAGCAGTACTTC. Amino acids: CASSYGRRGPYEQYF.